This TCR beta chain was identified in a study of cytomegalovirus exposure and HLA in healthy donors. General study findings and limits: In a later analysis, common viral pathogens appeared linked to several of the most significant clusters.

The CDR3 is 16 residues long. Germline lookup yields CDR1 LNHDA and CDR2 SQIVND (reference sequence). The V segment lost 3 bases and the J segment 1 base; nucleotides outside the gene matches: 6. On this clone itself: The antigen remains unidentified.

Primers: 60 Vbeta forward and 13 Jbeta reverse. Using immunoSEQ multiplex PCR, the repertoire was profiled, and TCRdb retains in-frame clones only, with some absent. The table includes around 96,000 clones, roughly three fifths detected once. V gene TRBV19 combines with J gene TRBJ2-1, with 7 bases identical to TRBD2. The sequence was obtained from a man aged 55 to 70 in good health and CMV-seronegative. Sequencing used PBMCs. The CDR3 DNA is TGTGCCAGTAGTATCCAAGCGGGGCTTTCCTACAATGAGCAGTTCTTC. Encoded protein: CASSIQAGLSYNEQFF.